These 27 T cell receptor beta chains share one sample of origin, sequenced in a study of CD8 T cells in ankylosing spondylitis. General observations from the study: Characteristic of ankylosing spondylitis blood, it appeared, was a TCR beta motif comprising roughly 8 highly homologous variants.

TCRdb ran MiXCR on the 5' RACE reads and lists one entry per CDR3 protein. The sample records roughly 490,000 distinct CDR3 sequences, approximately 5.3% being singletons. These receptors' targets are unknown. What was sequenced was blood, either unsorted or a sorted T cell fraction (not recorded which). These receptors all come from a male donor with ankylosing spondylitis.

In this sample, this clonotype turned up many times. This rearrangement joins TRBV29-1 to TRBJ2-3, with 7 bases that match TRBD1. The J segment lost 6 bases and the V segment lost 5 bases, leaving 8 bases of the junction unmatched. The CDR3 is 13 amino acids. CDR1 is SQVTM and CDR2 is ANQGSEA in the germline V gene. In DNA, the CDR3 is TGCAGCGTTCCTCCGGGACAGCCGGATACGCAGTATTTT. This codes for CSVPPGQPDTQYF.

This clonotype was observed many times. CDR3 sequence (DNA): TGTGCCAGCAGCTTAACTTTCGGGACAACTAGCTCCTACGAGCAGTACTTC. As protein: CASSLTFGTTSSYEQYF. J is TRBJ2-7 and V is TRBV7-9; D is perhaps TRBD1 (6 bases). The germline V and J ends were trimmed by 2 bases and 0 bases, with 17 bases remaining between them. CDR1 and CDR2 (germline): SEHNR, FQNEAQ (reference sequence). The CDR3 runs 17 residues.

This clonotype has at least ten counts. This chain joins TRBV5-1 and TRBJ1-1, with TRBD1 identical over 7 bases. CDR1 is SGHRS and CDR2 is YFSETQ in the germline V gene. V lost 4 bases, J lost 5 bases, and 11 bases stayed unmatched. The CDR3 runs to 15 residues. The CDR3 reads CASSAWDRAGTEAFF. The DNA for the CDR3 is TGCGCCAGCAGCGCGTGGGACAGAGCTGGAACTGAAGCTTTCTTT.

The chain employs TRBV7-2 and TRBJ2-7, with TRBD2 identical over 8 bases. The germline gives CDR1 SGHTA, CDR2 FQGNSA. The CDR3 spans 16 residues. V lost 2 bases, J lost 3 bases, and 9 bases stayed unmatched. The chain's CDR3 is CASSLRVGGRFYEQYF. The CDR3 bases are TGTGCCAGCAGCTTAAGGGTGGGCGGGAGGTTCTACGAGCAGTACTTC.

This clonotype has a count of ten or more. The chain uses TRBV5-1 and TRBJ1-2, with D perhaps TRBD1 (5 bases). The CDR3 loop spans 14 amino acids. Trimming took off 2 bases at V and 4 bases at J, with 12 bases between the two ends. Looked up from germline, CDR1 is SGHRS and CDR2 is YFSETQ. CDR3 amino acids: CASSLGAPGYGYTF. For the CDR3, the DNA is TGCGCCAGCAGCTTAGGGGCGCCGGGCTATGGCTACACCTTC.

This clonotype has ten or more counts. The V and J genes are TRBV12-3 or TRBV12-4 and TRBJ2-1, with D hard to call. The V end lost 7 bases, the J end lost 5 bases, and 15 bases lay between the germline ends. The CDR3 has 14 residues. The CDR3 bases are TGTGCCAGCACAATTTCTTCCCCTAACAATGAGCAGTTCTTC. It yields the protein CASTISSPNNEQFF.

The chain recombines TRBV3-1 with TRBJ2-7; no clear D. Deletions cut 1 base from V and 5 bases from J, with 6 bases between. There are 12 residues in the CDR3. Germline V lookup: CDR1 LGHDT, CDR2 YNNKEL (reference sequence). The CDR3 loop is CASSQVRDEQYF. The CDR3 DNA sequence: TGTGCCAGCAGCCAAGTAAGGGACGAGCAGTACTTC.

The V and J genes are TRBV29-1 and TRBJ2-2; 9 bases fit TRBD2. This CDR3 contains 17 residues. The V gene end was trimmed by 0 bases and the J gene end by 6 bases; junction bases not matched to a gene: 11. Germline lookup yields CDR1 SQVTM and CDR2 ANQGSEA. CDR3 region: CSVEDPGRGGRSGELFF. In DNA form, the CDR3 reads TGCAGCGTTGAAGATCCTGGGCGGGGGGGCCGGTCCGGGGAGCTGTTTTTT.

This clonotype showed up many times. The chain uses TRBV15 and TRBJ1-1; D gene uncertain. CDR3 length: 13 residues. V was trimmed by 1 base and J by 5 bases, leaving 8 bases between them. The germline V gene encodes CDR1 LNHNV and CDR2 YYDKDF (reference sequence). CDR3 amino acids: CATSRGERTEAFF. The CDR3 DNA follows: TGTGCCACCAGCAGAGGGGAGAGAACTGAAGCTTTCTTT.

In this sample, this clonotype turned up a few times. The genes are TRBV7-9 and TRBJ1-2; D is unclear. V lost 0 bases and J 2 bases, leaving 10 bases between the germline ends. CDR1 SEHNR and CDR2 FQNEAQ come from the germline V gene (reference sequence). This CDR3 contains 15 residues. The CDR3 sequence: CASSLASPGNYGYTF. CDR3 in DNA: TGTGCCAGCAGCTTAGCTTCGCCGGGGAACTATGGCTACACCTTC.

This clonotype was counted at least ten times. This chain joins TRBV20-1 and TRBJ2-7; 7 nucleotides align to TRBD1. The CDR3 has 15 amino acids. The germline gives CDR1 DFQATT, CDR2 SNEGSKA (reference sequence). With 3 bases clipped from V and 3 bases from J, the junction kept 11 bases outside the gene matches. The CDR3: CSASRAGGKGYEQYF. The CDR3 DNA is TGCAGTGCTAGTCGCGCAGGGGGAAAGGGCTACGAGCAGTACTTC.

This clonotype occurred a few times. The V gene is TRBV30, the J gene TRBJ2-5; D could derive from TRBD1 or TRBD2 (5 bases each). The CDR3 length is 12 residues. Germline V gene data show CDR1 as GTSNPN and CDR2 as SVGIG (reference sequence). Trimming took off 5 bases at V and 7 bases at J, with 14 bases between the two ends. CDR3 loop: CAWLGGQGTQYF. The CDR3 DNA is TGTGCCTGGTTGGGCGGGCAGGGGACCCAGTACTTC.

There are many counts of this clonotype. CDR3 in amino acids: CSVDRGAYNYGYTF. In DNA form, the CDR3 reads TGCAGCGTTGATCGGGGGGCCTATAACTATGGCTACACCTTC. The rearrangement joins TRBV29-1 to TRBJ1-2; perhaps TRBD1 as D (6 bases). Trimming pared 3 bases from V and 1 base from J, leaving 12 bases between. Germline CDR1 reads SQVTM; CDR2 reads ANQGSEA. The CDR3 is made up of 14 amino acids.

This clonotype was observed many times. This rearrangement joins TRBV20-1 to TRBJ2-5, with D possibly called TRBD1 or TRBD2 (6 bases each). This CDR3 is 13 amino acids long. With 3 bases removed from V and 2 bases from J, the gap between germline ends came to 10 bases. Looked up from germline, CDR1 is DFQATT and CDR2 is SNEGSKA (reference sequence). The CDR3 sequence is CSARRDIQETQYF. CDR3 nucleotides: TGCAGTGCTAGGCGGGACATACAAGAGACCCAGTACTTC.

In its sample, this clonotype was seen many times. The chain combines TRBV5-1 with TRBJ2-2; 8 nucleotides agree with TRBD2. Trimming took 0 bases from V and 1 from J; bases not matched to a gene: 2. Germline V gene data show CDR1 as SGHRS and CDR2 as YFSETQ. This CDR3 is built from 16 residues. CDR3 protein: CASSLAGRGNTGELFF. CDR3 in DNA: TGCGCCAGCAGCTTGGCCGGGAGGGGGAACACCGGGGAGCTGTTTTTT. The full variable domain, completed using reference TRBV5-1 and TRBJ2-2, is KAGVTQTPRYLIKTRGQQVTLSCSPISGHRSVSWYQQTPGQGLQFLFEYFSETQRNKGNFPGRFSGRQFSNSRSEMNVSTLELGDSALYLCASSLAGRGNTGELFFGEGSRLTVL.

This clonotype was detected ten times or more. The junction departs from germline at one end; a sequencing error may be responsible. The genes are TRBV7-2 and TRBJ2-1; D not resolved. CDR3 size: 11 residues. CDR1 is SGHTA, CDR2 FQGNSA, per germline. CDR3 coding DNA: TGTGCCAGCAGCTCGGCAAGCTTTAAGATCTTC. Translated, it gives CASSSASFKIF. The variable domain in full, with the rest retrieved from reference TRBV7-2 and TRBJ2-1, is GAGVSQSPSNKVTEKGKDVELRCDPISGHTALYWYRQSLGQGLEFLIYFQGNSAPDKSGLPSDRFSAERTGGSVSTLTIQRTQQEDSAVYLCASSSASFKIFGPGTRLTVL.

This clonotype appeared many times. This chain joins TRBV29-1 and TRBJ1-1, with D maybe TRBD1 (6 bases). This CDR3 has 16 amino acids. The germline V gene encodes CDR1 SQVTM and CDR2 ANQGSEA. Between the trimmed V and J ends, which lost 5 bases and 3 bases, there was a span of 22 bases. The CDR3 DNA is TGCAGCGTTACACAGGGTTGGGGGATGGGGGACACTGAAGCTTTCTTT. It yields the protein CSVTQGWGMGDTEAFF.

This clonotype was detected ten times or more. The CDR3 spells CASSQDLFREQFF. As DNA, the CDR3 is TGCGCCAGCAGCCAAGATCTGTTTCGCGAGCAGTTCTTC. The V gene is TRBV4-3, the J gene TRBJ2-1; D call uncertain. Germline CDR1 reads LGHNA; CDR2 reads YSLEER. V lost 0 bases and J 10 bases, leaving 10 bases between the germline ends. The CDR3 loop spans 13 amino acids.

This clonotype was seen many times. The rearrangement uses TRBV7-4 and TRBJ2-1; TRBD2 matches 8 bases. Germline lookup yields CDR1 SGHVT and CDR2 SQSDAQ. V was pared by 2 bases and J by 2 bases, with 8 bases of the junction left unmatched. This CDR3 region has 17 residues. The CDR3 region is CASSLLTGGSTYNEQFF. The CDR3 DNA reads as TGTGCCAGCAGCTTATTAACGGGGGGGTCTACCTACAATGAGCAGTTCTTC.

This clonotype occurred many times. The CDR3 spells CSVDISVLGYTF. CDR3 nucleotides: TGCAGCGTTGATATCTCGGTTCTGGGCTACACCTTC. The chain is built from TRBV29-1 and TRBJ1-2; D ambiguous. Germline V gene data show CDR1 as SQVTM and CDR2 as ANQGSEA. The CDR3 has 12 amino acids. Deletions cut 3 bases from V and 8 bases from J, with 13 bases between.

This clonotype was detected ten times or more. The rearrangement uses TRBV7-2 and TRBJ2-7; D call uncertain. V lost 1 base and J lost 6, with 13 bases in between. Germline V gene data show CDR1 as SGHTA and CDR2 as FQGNSA. The CDR3 has 14 amino acids. In DNA form, the CDR3 reads TGTGCCAGCAGCTTAGTACTCTCAGCCAGCGAGCAGTACTTC. It encodes CASSLVLSASEQYF.

This clonotype was found many times. The rearrangement links TRBV5-1 to TRBJ1-5; 9 bases line up with TRBD1. Germline assignment: CDR1 SGHRS and CDR2 YFSETQ. Trimming at V came to 5 bases and at J to 7 bases, leaving 7 bases not matched to a gene. The CDR3 contains 14 residues. For the CDR3, the DNA is TGCGCCAGCAGGTACAGGGGGCAAAGGCAGCCCCAGCATTTT. This codes for CASRYRGQRQPQHF.

This clonotype was recorded at least ten times. The chain is built from TRBV10-3 and TRBJ2-7; D is perhaps TRBD2 (7 bases). Germline V gene sequence: CDR1 ENHRY, CDR2 SYGVKD. V lost 8 bases to trimming and J lost 2 bases, with 13 bases between them. The CDR3 sequence is 13 residues long. The DNA of the CDR3 is TGTGCCATCTCTAGGGGGAGGGCCTACGAGCAGTACTTC. Residues: CAISRGRAYEQYF.

This clonotype was seen ten or more times. This chain links TRBV6-4 with TRBJ2-7; D might be TRBD1 or TRBD2, each matching 5 bases. The germline V gene has CDR1 MRHNA and CDR2 SNTAGT. Deletions cut 3 bases from V and 4 bases from J, with 10 bases between. This CDR3 spans 13 amino acids. The CDR3 reads CASSEGDGYEQYF. The CDR3 bases are TGTGCCAGCAGTGAGGGGGACGGGTACGAGCAGTACTTC.

This CDR3 is CASMTGYYNEQFF. The CDR3 DNA is TGTGCCAGCATGACAGGGTATTACAATGAGCAGTTCTTC. The chain has TRBV27 and TRBJ2-1; 7 bases line up with TRBD1. Germline values: CDR1 MNHEY, CDR2 SMNVEV (reference sequence). Trimming cost V 7 bases and J 4 bases; bases outside gene matches: 4. The CDR3 runs 13 residues.

This chain uses TRBV6-2 or TRBV6-3 with TRBJ2-1, with D possibly matching TRBD1 (5 bases). This CDR3 spans 12 amino acids. V gave up 0 bases and J gave up 15 bases, with 12 bases separating them. The germline CDR1 and CDR2 sequences are MNHEY and SVGEGT. The CDR3 loop is CASSYSQGYVFF. The CDR3 coding sequence is TGTGCCAGCAGTTACTCGCAGGGATATGTGTTCTTC.

This clonotype has a count of ten or more. The rearrangement links TRBV11-3 to TRBJ1-1; D is possibly TRBD1 (5 bases). This CDR3 is built from 12 residues. Germline V CDR1 and CDR2: SGHNT, YENEEA. V was pared by 6 bases and J by 4 bases, with 9 bases between. The CDR3 nucleotides are TGTGCCAGCAGATCCGACAGCACTGAAGCTTTCTTT. Translation gives CASRSDSTEAFF.